Listed below are T cell receptor beta chains from one sample, sequenced in a study of naive and memory T cell subsets. TCRdb reanalysed the UMI-ligation and nested PCR reads using MiXCR and keeps one entry per CDR3 protein. The data show some 100,000 distinct CDR3 sequences, 7% seen once. The sample was central memory CD4+ T cells from blood. The receptors here all came from a human donor in good health. The conserved cysteine and the conserved F or W are not part of the CDR3 here. Only part of the rows carry a size: once, few, many, or a class if the clone is expanded.

>few|TRBV3-1|TRBJ2-3
ASSHTLSTDTQY
>many|TRBV6-1|TRBJ1-5
ASSADRNQPQH
>NA|TRBV5-1|TRBJ2-1
ASSSAGGRVEQF
>many|TRBV7-9|TRBJ2-3
ASSFRAYTDTQY
>many|TRBV29-1|TRBJ1-3
SVEEGGTAGNTIY
>many|TRBV11-2|TRBJ1-1
ASSFAQRRAYTEAF
>many|TRBV20-1|TRBJ2-7
SARDIIGLTYEQY
>many|TRBV3-1|TRBJ1-6
ASRKMAGWGANSPLH
>many|TRBV7-2|TRBJ1-5
ASRQGVNQPQH
>many|TRBV7-2|TRBJ1-6
ASSRDRVDNSPLH
>many|TRBV6-6|TRBJ1-2
ASSSSSNYGYT
>many|TRBV20-1|TRBJ1-2
SASYPYTNYGYT
>few|TRBV30|TRBJ1-3
AWSVGLTSTGNTIY
>few|TRBV30|TRBJ2-4
AWTRGTGRAKNIQY
>few|TRBV7-2|TRBJ1-6
ASSLNGYSPLH
>many|TRBV10-3|TRBJ1-6
AISGSGQGNSPLH
>few|TRBV30|TRBJ2-3
AWSVGLAFSDTQY
>many|TRBV12-3/TRBV12-4|TRBJ1-1
ASSLQVYTEAF
>many|TRBV7-2|TRBJ1-2
ASSLNSGPGYGYT
>few|TRBV6-6|TRBJ2-5
ASSYPGQGIRASKETQY
>few|TRBV3-1|TRBJ2-1
ASRPPGLAINEQF
>NA|TRBV2|TRBJ1-4
ASRKGKDEKLF
>many|TRBV18|TRBJ1-1
ASSVTGGPEAF
>NA|TRBV19|TRBJ1-2
ASSIRDRDGYT
>NA|TRBV27|TRBJ2-3
ASANERAADTQY
>many|TRBV10-3|TRBJ2-5
AISGTSIAETQY
>few|TRBV20-1|TRBJ2-5
SVKGPLDQETQY
>NA|TRBV5-4|TRBJ2-3
ASSNWGFTDTQY
>many|TRBV6-1|TRBJ2-3
ASRSQIPSDTQY
>few|TRBV29-1|TRBJ2-1
SVVGQGLLTQSYNEQF
>few|TRBV20-1|TRBJ2-3
SGQTGSSTDTQY
>many|TRBV4-2|TRBJ1-5
ASSPEGNQPQH
>many|TRBV3-1|TRBJ1-4
ASSQLASATNEKLF
>many|TRBV27|TRBJ2-7
ASSSDRYEQY
>many|TRBV7-3|TRBJ2-7
ASSRDRDYEQY
>NA|TRBV5-1|TRBJ2-3
ASHSGLDTDTQY
>many|TRBV20-1|TRBJ1-1
SAGGTGGEAF
>many|TRBV29-1|TRBJ2-3
SVEGGFRRSTDTQY
>few|TRBV28|TRBJ2-3
ASRAPGSTDTQY
>NA|TRBV5-4|TRBJ1-6
ASSLTRDSNSPLH